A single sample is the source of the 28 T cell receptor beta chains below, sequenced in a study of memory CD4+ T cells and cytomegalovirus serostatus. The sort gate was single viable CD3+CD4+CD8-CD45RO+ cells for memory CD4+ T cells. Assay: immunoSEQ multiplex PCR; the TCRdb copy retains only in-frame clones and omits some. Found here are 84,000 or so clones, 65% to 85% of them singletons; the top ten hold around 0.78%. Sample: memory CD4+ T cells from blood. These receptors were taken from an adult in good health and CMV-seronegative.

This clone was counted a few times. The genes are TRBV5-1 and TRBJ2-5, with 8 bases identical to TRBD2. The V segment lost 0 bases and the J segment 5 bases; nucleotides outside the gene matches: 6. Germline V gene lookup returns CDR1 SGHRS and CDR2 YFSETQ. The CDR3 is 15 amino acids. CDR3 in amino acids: CASSLEGTRWETQYF. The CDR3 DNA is TGCGCCAGCAGCTTGGAAGGGACTAGGTGGGAGACCCAGTACTTC.

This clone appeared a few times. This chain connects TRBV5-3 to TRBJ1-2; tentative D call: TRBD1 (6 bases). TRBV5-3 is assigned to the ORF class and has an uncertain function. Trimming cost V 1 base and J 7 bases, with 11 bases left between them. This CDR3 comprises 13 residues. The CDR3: CARSLPGHGGYTF. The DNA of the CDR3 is TGTGCCAGAAGCTTGCCGGGACACGGTGGCTACACCTTC.

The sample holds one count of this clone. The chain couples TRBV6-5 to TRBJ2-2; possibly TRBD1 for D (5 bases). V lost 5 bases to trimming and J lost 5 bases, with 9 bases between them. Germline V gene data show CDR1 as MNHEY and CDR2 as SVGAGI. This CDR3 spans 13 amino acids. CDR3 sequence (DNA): TGTGCCAGCAGTCTGCAGGGAACCGGGGAGCTGTTTTTT. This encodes CASSLQGTGELFF.

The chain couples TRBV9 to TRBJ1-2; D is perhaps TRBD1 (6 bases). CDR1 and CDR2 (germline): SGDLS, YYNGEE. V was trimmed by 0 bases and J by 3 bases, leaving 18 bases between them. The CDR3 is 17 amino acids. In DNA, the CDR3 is TGTGCCAGCAGCGTAGCTTACGGGACAAGGAACTACTATGGCTACACCTTC. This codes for CASSVAYGTRNYYGYTF.

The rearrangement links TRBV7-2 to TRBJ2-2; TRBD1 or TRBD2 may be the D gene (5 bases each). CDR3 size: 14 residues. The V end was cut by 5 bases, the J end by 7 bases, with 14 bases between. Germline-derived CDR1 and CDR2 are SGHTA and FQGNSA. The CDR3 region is CASSATGAFGELFF. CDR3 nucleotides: TGTGCCAGCAGCGCAACCGGGGCTTTCGGGGAGCTGTTTTTT.

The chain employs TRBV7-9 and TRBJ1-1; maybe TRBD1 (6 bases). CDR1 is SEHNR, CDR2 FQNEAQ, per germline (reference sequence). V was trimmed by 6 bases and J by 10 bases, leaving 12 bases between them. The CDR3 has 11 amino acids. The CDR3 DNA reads TGTGCCAGCAGGGAAAGGGGGGGAGCTTTCTTT. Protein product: CASRERGGAFF.

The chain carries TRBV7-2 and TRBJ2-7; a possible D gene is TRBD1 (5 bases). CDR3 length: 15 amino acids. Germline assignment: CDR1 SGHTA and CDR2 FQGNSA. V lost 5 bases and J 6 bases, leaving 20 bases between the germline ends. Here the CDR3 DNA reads TGTGCCAGCAGCCGAACCACGACAGTCCGCACCGAGCAGTACTTC. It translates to CASSRTTTVRTEQYF.

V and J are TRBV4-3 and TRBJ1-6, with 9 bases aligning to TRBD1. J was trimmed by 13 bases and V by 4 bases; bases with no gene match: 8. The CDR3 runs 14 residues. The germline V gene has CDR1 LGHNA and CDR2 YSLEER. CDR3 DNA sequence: TGCGCCAGCAGCCTCGGGACAGGGACGACGCCCCTCCACTTT. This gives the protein CASSLGTGTTPLHF.

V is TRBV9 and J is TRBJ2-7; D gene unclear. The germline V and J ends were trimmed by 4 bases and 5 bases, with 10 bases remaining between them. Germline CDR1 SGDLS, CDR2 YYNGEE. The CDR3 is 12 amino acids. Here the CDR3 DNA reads TGTGCCAGCAGCCCCCACTTGGACGAGCAGTACTTC. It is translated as CASSPHLDEQYF.

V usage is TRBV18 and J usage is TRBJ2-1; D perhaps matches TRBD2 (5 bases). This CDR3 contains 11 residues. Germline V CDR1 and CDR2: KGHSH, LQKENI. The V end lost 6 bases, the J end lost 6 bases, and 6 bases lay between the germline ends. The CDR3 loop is CASSTINEQFF. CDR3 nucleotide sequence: TGTGCCAGCTCGACTATCAATGAGCAGTTCTTC.

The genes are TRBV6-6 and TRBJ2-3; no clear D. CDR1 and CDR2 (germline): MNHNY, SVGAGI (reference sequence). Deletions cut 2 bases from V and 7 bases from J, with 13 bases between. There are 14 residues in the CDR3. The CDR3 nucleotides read TGTGCCAGCAGTTACGGGGTGGGCGCCCATACGCAGTATTTT. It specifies CASSYGVGAHTQYF.

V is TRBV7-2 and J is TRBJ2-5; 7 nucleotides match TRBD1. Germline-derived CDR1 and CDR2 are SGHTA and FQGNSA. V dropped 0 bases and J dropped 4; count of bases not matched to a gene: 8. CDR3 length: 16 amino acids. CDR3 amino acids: CASSLAQTTGPETQYF. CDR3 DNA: TGTGCCAGCAGCTTAGCTCAAACGACAGGGCCAGAGACCCAGTACTTC.

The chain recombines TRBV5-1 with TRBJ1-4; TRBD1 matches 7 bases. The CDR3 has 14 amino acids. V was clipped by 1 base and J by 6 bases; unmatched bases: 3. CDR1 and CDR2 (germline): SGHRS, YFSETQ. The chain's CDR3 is CASSLSQGDEKLFF. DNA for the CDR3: TGCGCCAGCAGCTTGTCCCAGGGGGATGAAAAACTGTTTTTT. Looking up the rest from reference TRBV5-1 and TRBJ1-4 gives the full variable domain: KAGVTQTPRYLIKTRGQQVTLSCSPISGHRSVSWYQQTPGQGLQFLFEYFSETQRNKGNFPGRFSGRQFSNSRSEMNVSTLELGDSALYLCASSLSQGDEKLFFGSGTQLSVL.

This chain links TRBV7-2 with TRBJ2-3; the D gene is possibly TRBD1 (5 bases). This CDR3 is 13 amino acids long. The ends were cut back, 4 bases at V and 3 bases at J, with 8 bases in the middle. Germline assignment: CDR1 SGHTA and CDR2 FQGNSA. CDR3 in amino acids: CASSSPGTDTQYF. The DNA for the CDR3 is TGTGCCAGCAGCTCCCCAGGGACAGATACGCAGTATTTT.

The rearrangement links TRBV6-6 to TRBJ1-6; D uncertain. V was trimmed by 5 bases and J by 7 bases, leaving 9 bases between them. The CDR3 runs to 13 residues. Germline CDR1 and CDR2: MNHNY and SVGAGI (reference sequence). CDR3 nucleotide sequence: TGTGCCAGCAGTCTCATGATAAATTCACCCCTCCACTTT. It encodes CASSLMINSPLHF.

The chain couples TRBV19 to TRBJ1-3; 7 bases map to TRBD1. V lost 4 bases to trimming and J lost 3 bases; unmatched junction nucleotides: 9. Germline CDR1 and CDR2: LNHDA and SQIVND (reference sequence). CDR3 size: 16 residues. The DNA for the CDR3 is TGTGCCAGTAGTACTCGACAGGGAAGTGTTGGAAACACCATATATTTT. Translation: CASSTRQGSVGNTIYF.

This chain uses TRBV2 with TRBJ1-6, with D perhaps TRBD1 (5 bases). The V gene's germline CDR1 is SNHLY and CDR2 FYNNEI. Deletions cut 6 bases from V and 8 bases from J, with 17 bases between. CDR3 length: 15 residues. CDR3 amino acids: CASSESGGWDSPLHF. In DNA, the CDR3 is TGTGCCAGCAGCGAATCCGGGGGGTGGGATTCACCCCTCCACTTT.

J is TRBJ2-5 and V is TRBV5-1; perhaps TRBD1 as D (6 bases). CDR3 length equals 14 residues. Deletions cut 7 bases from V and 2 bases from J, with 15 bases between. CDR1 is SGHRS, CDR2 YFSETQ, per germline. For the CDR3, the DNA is TGCGCCAGCGGTATCCGGGACACTCAAGAGACCCAGTACTTC. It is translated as CASGIRDTQETQYF.

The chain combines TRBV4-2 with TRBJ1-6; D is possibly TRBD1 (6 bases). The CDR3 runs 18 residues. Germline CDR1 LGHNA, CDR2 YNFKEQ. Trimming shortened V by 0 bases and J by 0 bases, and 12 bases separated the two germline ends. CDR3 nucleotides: TGTGCCAGCAGCCAAGATCCGGGGGGCCTCTCCTATAATTCACCCCTCCACTTT. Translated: CASSQDPGGLSYNSPLHF.

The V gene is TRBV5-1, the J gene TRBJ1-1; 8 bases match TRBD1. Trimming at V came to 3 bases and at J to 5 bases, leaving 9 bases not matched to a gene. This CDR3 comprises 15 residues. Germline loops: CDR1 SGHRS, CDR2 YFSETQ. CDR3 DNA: TGCGCCAGCAGCTCCCTAGGACAGGGTCTGACTGAAGCTTTCTTT. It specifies CASSSLGQGLTEAFF.

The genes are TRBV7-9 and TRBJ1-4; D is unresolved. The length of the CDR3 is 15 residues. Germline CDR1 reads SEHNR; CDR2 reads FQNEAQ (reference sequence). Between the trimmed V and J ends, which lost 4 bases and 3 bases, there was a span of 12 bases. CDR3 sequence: CASSSAGRSNEKLFF. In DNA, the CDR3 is TGTGCCAGCAGCTCAGCCGGGAGATCTAATGAAAAACTGTTTTTT.

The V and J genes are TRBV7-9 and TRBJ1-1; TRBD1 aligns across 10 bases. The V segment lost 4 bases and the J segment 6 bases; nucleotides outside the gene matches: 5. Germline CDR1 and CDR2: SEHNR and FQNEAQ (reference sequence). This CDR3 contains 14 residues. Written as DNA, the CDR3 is TGTGCCAGCAGCTGGGGACAGGGGATCGCTGAAGCTTTCTTT. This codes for CASSWGQGIAEAFF.

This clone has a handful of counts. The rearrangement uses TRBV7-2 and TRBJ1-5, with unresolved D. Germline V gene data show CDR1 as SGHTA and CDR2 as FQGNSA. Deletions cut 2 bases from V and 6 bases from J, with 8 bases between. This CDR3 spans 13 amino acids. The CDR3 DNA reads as TGTGCCAGCAGCTTAATGGGAACTCAGCCCCAGCATTTT. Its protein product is CASSLMGTQPQHF.

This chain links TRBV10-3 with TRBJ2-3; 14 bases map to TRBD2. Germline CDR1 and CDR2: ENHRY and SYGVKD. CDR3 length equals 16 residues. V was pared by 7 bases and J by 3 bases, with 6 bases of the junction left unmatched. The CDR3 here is CAITQTSGGATDTQYF. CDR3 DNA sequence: TGTGCCATCACCCAGACTAGCGGGGGGGCTACAGATACGCAGTATTTT.

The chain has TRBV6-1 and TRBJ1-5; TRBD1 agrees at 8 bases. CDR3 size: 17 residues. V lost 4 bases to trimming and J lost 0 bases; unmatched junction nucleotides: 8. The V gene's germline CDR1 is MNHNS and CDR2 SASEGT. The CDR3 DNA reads TGTGCCAGCAGTGTTGGGACAGGTTCCAATAGCAATCAGCCCCAGCATTTT. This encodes CASSVGTGSNSNQPQHF.

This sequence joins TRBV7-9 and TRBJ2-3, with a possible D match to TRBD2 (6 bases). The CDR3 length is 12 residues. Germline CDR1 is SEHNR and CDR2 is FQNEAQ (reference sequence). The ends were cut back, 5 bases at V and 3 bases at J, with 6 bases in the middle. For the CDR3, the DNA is TGTGCCAGCAGCCGGGAGACAGATACGCAGTATTTT. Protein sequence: CASSRETDTQYF.

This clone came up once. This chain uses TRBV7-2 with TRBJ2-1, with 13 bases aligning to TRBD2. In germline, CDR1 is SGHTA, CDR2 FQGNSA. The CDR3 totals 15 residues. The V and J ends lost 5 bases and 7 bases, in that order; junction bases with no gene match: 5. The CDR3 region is CASSTSGGAGNEQFF. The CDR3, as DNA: TGTGCCAGCAGCACTAGCGGGGGGGCCGGTAATGAGCAGTTCTTC. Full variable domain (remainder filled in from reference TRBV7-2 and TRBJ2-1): GAGVSQSPSNKVTEKGKDVELRCDPISGHTALYWYRQSLGQGLEFLIYFQGNSAPDKSGLPSDRFSAERTGGSVSTLTIQRTQQEDSAVYLCASSTSGGAGNEQFFGPGTRLTVL.

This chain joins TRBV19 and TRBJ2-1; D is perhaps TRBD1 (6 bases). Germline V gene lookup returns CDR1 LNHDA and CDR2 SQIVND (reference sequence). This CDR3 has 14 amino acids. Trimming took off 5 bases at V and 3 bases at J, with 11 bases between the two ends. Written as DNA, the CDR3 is TGTGCCAGTAGTCGACAGGATAACTACAATGAGCAGTTCTTC. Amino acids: CASSRQDNYNEQFF.